These 12 T cell receptor beta chains were sequenced from one sample in a study of T cell clonality in common variable immunodeficiency. The protocol was immunoSEQ multiplex PCR, while the TCRdb copy is restricted to in-frame clones and leaves out a portion. Captured here are about 52,000 clones, none seen once; the top ten comprise 2% to 2.5%. The sequenced material came from peripheral blood mononuclear cells. Receptors originate from a person aged 18-70 years in good health.

As to this clone: The observed sequence ends 3 residues before the CDR3 terminus, with the missing tail filled in from the germline J gene. This chain uses TRBV2 with TRBJ2-3; 8 nucleotides match TRBD2. The CDR3 runs to 13 residues. V shed 8 bases and J 1 base; nucleotides not matched to a gene: 2. Germline CDR1 is SNHLY and CDR2 is FYNNEI. The CDR3 bases that were read are TGTGCCAGCGACGGGGGGGGCACAGATACG. Its protein is CASDGGGTDT. The full CDR3 reads CASDGGGTDTQYF.

This clone was detected ten times or more. The CDR3 goes on 3 residues after the read ends, and that part is filled in from the germline J gene. The V and J genes are TRBV19 and TRBJ2-1, with D possibly being TRBD1 (6 bases). Trimming took off 5 bases at V and 7 bases at J, with 21 bases between the two ends. The germline gives CDR1 LNHDA, CDR2 SQIVND (reference sequence). This CDR3 has 16 amino acids. The DNA read from the CDR3 is TGTGCCAGTAGTTCTCCGGGACACTCAGTCGAGAATGAG. It translates to CASSSPGHSVENE. In full, the CDR3 reads CASSSPGHSVENEQFF.

This clone was observed at least ten times. Read data end 3 residues before the CDR3 end; the end is taken from the germline J gene. V usage is TRBV5-1 and J usage is TRBJ1-1, with D maybe TRBD1 (5 bases). Germline assignment: CDR1 SGHRS and CDR2 YFSETQ. The CDR3 is 12 residues long. V lost 5 bases to trimming and J lost 4 bases, with 9 bases between them. The CDR3 loop reads CASSWGGTEAFF. The CDR3 DNA, read in part, is TGCGCCAGCAGTTGGGGGGGCACTGAA.

This clone occurred many times. Sequencing ends 3 residues short of the CDR3 end; the germline J gene provides the rest. This chain uses TRBV12-3 or TRBV12-4 with TRBJ2-1; D call uncertain. Trimming cost V 2 bases and J 9 bases, with 5 bases left between them. There are 11 residues in the CDR3. This CDR3 reads CASSLLAEQFF. The sequenced part of the CDR3 DNA is TGTGCCAGCAGTTTATTAGCTGAG.

At least ten counts were recorded for this clone. The read stops 3 residues short of the end of the CDR3; the missing end is completed from the germline J gene. V is TRBV7-2 and J is TRBJ2-1; 10 bases agree with TRBD2. The CDR3 spans 15 residues. CDR1 is SGHTA and CDR2 is FQGNSA in the germline V gene. Unmatched junction bases numbered 7, after V lost 3 bases and J lost 8 bases. This CDR3 reads CASSFDSSGSYEQFF. Incomplete CDR3 DNA: TGTGCCAGCAGCTTCGATTCTAGCGGGAGTTATGAG. Complete variable domain (other parts from reference TRBV7-2 and TRBJ2-1): GAGVSQSPSNKVTEKGKDVELRCDPISGHTALYWYRQSLGQGLEFLIYFQGNSAPDKSGLPSDRFSAERTGGSVSTLTIQRTQQEDSAVYLCASSFDSSGSYEQFFGPGTRLTVL.

The table lists this clone with a few counts. The CDR3 bases that were read are TGTGCCAGCAGTAAAGACAGGGCCTCTGGAAACACC. It encodes CASSKDRASGNT. The complete CDR3 protein is CASSKDRASGNTIYF. This sequence joins TRBV7-8 and TRBJ1-3; TRBD1 matches 7 bases. The read is 3 residues too short to cover the CDR3 end, so that end is filled in from the germline J gene. J was trimmed by 0 bases and V by 6 bases; bases with no gene match: 5. Germline CDR1 SGHVS, CDR2 FQNEAQ. The CDR3 length is 15 residues.

At least ten counts were recorded for this clone. The CDR3 goes on 3 residues after the read ends, and that part is filled in from the germline J gene. This rearrangement joins TRBV6-1 to TRBJ2-5; TRBD1 matches at 7 bases. The V gene's germline CDR1 is MNHNS and CDR2 SASEGT. The CDR3 is made up of 15 amino acids. J gave up 4 bases and V 0 bases, and 5 bases lay outside the gene matches. CDR3 DNA, as far as it was read: TGTGCCAGCAGTGAAGCGCGAGGGGGCGGAGAGACC. Its translation: CASSEARGGGET. The whole CDR3 region reads CASSEARGGGETQYF.

In regard to this clone: Read data end 3 residues before the CDR3 end; the end is taken from the germline J gene. This chain links TRBV5-1 with TRBJ1-1; D possibly corresponds to TRBD1 (5 bases). Germline loops: CDR1 SGHRS, CDR2 YFSETQ. V was pared by 3 bases and J by 3 bases, with 15 bases between. The CDR3 runs 15 residues. The sequenced CDR3 bases are TGCGCCAGCAGCTGGGCCCCGGGGGAGGACACTGAA. Translating it yields CASSWAPGEDTE. The CDR3 in full is CASSWAPGEDTEAFF.

This clone was observed a handful of times. Coverage ceases 3 residues before the CDR3 finishes, and the germline J gene fills in the end. This chain joins TRBV6-1 and TRBJ1-1; TRBD1 is a possible D gene (5 bases). Trimming took 2 bases from V and 1 from J, leaving 8 bases between them. The CDR3 runs 14 residues. Per the germline V gene, CDR1 is MNHNS and CDR2 is SASEGT. Incomplete CDR3 DNA: TGTGCCAGCAGTGAACCGACAGCGAACACTGAA. This encodes CASSEPTANTE. The full-length CDR3 reads as CASSEPTANTEAFF.

This clone was seen at least ten times. The CDR3 extends 3 residues past the end of the read, so its final part is completed from the germline J gene. The chain couples TRBV9 to TRBJ2-1; 10 nucleotides agree with TRBD2. Germline V gene lookup returns CDR1 SGDLS and CDR2 YYNGEE. This CDR3 spans 15 amino acids. Losses at the gene ends were 0 bases for V and 5 bases for J; bases not matched to a gene: 2. CDR3 residues: CASSVAGTSDNEQFF. The sequenced CDR3 bases are TGTGCCAGCAGCGTAGCGGGGACTAGCGACAATGAG.

This clone was seen ten or more times. The read ends 3 residues before the CDR3 terminus; that terminus is restored from the germline J gene. This chain links TRBV19 with TRBJ1-5, with D unresolved. The CDR3 sequence is 16 residues long. Germline V gene sequence: CDR1 LNHDA, CDR2 SQIVND (reference sequence). V lost 0 bases to trimming and J lost 6 bases, with 15 bases between them. The CDR3 protein is CASSIDRVSSGQPQHF. The sequenced CDR3 bases are TGTGCCAGTAGTATAGATCGAGTCAGCTCGGGTCAGCCC.

The table lists this clone with many counts. The CDR3 is cut off 3 residues early in the read; its end comes from the germline J gene. The V gene is TRBV2, the J gene TRBJ2-7; 7 nucleotides agree with TRBD1. The CDR3 is made up of 14 amino acids. V shed 4 bases, J shed 2 bases, and the junction held 5 bases outside the gene matches. Germline V lookup: CDR1 SNHLY, CDR2 FYNNEI. The CDR3 DNA, read in part, is TGTGCCAGCAGTGTAGGACAGGCCGCCTACGAG. Its protein product is CASSVGQAAYE. The complete CDR3 reads CASSVGQAAYEQYF.